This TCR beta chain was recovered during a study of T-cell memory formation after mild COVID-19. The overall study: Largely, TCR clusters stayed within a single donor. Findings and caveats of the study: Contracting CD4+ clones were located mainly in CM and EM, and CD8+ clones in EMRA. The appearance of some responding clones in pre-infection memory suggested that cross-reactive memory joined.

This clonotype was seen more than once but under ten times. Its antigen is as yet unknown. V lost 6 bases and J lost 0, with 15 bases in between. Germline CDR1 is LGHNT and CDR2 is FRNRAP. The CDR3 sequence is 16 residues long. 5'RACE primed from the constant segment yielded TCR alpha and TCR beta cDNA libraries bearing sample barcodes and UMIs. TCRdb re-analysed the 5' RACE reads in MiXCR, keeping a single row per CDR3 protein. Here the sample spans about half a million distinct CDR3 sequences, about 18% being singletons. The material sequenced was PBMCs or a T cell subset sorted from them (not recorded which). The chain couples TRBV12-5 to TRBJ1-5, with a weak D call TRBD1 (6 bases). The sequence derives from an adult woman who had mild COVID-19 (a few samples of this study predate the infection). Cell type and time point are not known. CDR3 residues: CASGTNLRGSNQPQHF. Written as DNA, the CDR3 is TGTGCTAGTGGGACAAACCTCAGGGGTAGCAATCAGCCCCAGCATTTT.